Listed below are T cell receptor beta chains from one sample, sequenced in a study of blood T cell repertoires in COVID-19. Sequencing used immunoSEQ multiplex PCR; TCRdb keeps in-frame clones, though not all of them. Here the sample spans some 30,000 clones, 85% being singletons. Material for sequencing was peripheral blood. These receptors came from a man between 60 and 75 years old with active COVID-19. Both conserved end residues are part of each CDR3. A D gene is named only where the DNA matches it firmly. Some rows mark clone size as missing; the rest say once, few, many or name a class of expanded clone.

abundance: -
v_gene: TRBV7-2
d_gene: -
j_gene: TRBJ1-5
CDR3nt: TGTGCCAGCAGCTTAACACAGATGATTAGCAATCAGCCCCAGCATTTT
CDR3aa: CASSLTQMISNQPQHF

abundance: -
v_gene: TRBV4-2
d_gene: -
j_gene: TRBJ2-3
CDR3nt: TGTGCCAGCAGCCATGGATCACAGGGTTCAGATACGCAGTATTTT
CDR3aa: CASSHGSQGSDTQYF

abundance: few
v_gene: TRBV5-4
d_gene: TRBD2
j_gene: TRBJ2-1
CDR3nt: TGTGCCAGCAGCTCGAGTAGCGGGAGTTACAATGAGCAGTTCTTC
CDR3aa: CASSSSSGSYNEQFF

abundance: few
v_gene: TRBV10-1
d_gene: TRBD2
j_gene: TRBJ2-1
CDR3nt: TGCGCCAGCAGTGCCAGGACGGGAGGGGACAATGAGCAGTTCTTC
CDR3aa: CASSARTGGDNEQFF

abundance: -
v_gene: TRBV27
d_gene: TRBD2
j_gene: TRBJ2-1
CDR3nt: TGTGCCAGCAGGATCCCGGGACTAGCGGGAGTCAATGAGCAGTTCTTC
CDR3aa: CASRIPGLAGVNEQFF

abundance: -
v_gene: TRBV9
d_gene: TRBD1
j_gene: TRBJ1-2
CDR3nt: TGTGCCAGCAGCGCCCCGGACAGGGCCTCTCTCAACTATGGCTACACCTTC
CDR3aa: CASSAPDRASLNYGYTF

abundance: -
v_gene: TRBV13
d_gene: -
j_gene: TRBJ2-5
CDR3nt: TGTGCCAGCAGCTCCCGGGACAAACAAGAGACCCAGTACTTC
CDR3aa: CASSSRDKQETQYF

abundance: -
v_gene: TRBV5-5
d_gene: -
j_gene: TRBJ2-1
CDR3nt: TGTGCCAGCAGCTCCCGACCCCAGGGGTCCTACAATGAGCAGTTCTTC
CDR3aa: CASSSRPQGSYNEQFF

abundance: large
v_gene: TRBV5-5
d_gene: TRBD1
j_gene: TRBJ2-1
CDR3nt: TGTGCCAGCAGCTTGGACAGGGGCGAGTACAATGAGCAGTTCTTC
CDR3aa: CASSLDRGEYNEQFF

abundance: once
v_gene: TRBV24-1
d_gene: -
j_gene: TRBJ2-2
CDR3nt: TGTGCCACCAGTGCCTACTCGAACACCGGGGAGCTGTTTTTT
CDR3aa: CATSAYSNTGELFF